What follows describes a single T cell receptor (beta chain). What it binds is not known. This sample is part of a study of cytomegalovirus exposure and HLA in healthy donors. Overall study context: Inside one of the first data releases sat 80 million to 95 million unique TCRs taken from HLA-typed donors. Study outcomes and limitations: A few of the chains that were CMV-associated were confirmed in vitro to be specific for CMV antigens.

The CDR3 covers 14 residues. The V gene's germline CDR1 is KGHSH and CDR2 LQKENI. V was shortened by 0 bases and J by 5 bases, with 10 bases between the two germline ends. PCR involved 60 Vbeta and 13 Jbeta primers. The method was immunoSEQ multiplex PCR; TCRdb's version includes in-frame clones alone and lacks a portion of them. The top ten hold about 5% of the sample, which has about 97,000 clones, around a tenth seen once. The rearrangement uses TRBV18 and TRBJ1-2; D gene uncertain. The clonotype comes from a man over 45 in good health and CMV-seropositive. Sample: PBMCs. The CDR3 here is CASSPPGSPYGYTF. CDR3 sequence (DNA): TGTGCCAGCTCACCACCGGGCAGCCCTTATGGCTACACCTTC.